Below are 27 T cell receptor beta chains sequenced from a single sample in a study of cytomegalovirus exposure and HLA in healthy donors (dated by TCRdb to about 2017). The library was made by the immunoSEQ multiplex PCR assay. For the multiplex PCR, a mixture combining 60 forward primers for TCR Vbeta segments and 13 reverse primers for TCR Jbeta segments was used. The table was pulled from immuneACCESS by TCRdb, which kept in-frame rearrangements only. Such tables lose some clones; where checked, under half of the loss comes from unresolved V genes, and the rest has no known cause. The sample table contains approximately 170,000 clones; only one count was recorded for approximately 81% of them. 1% of the sample is held by the ten biggest clonotypes. Specimen: PBMCs. Every receptor here comes from a boy between 2 and 15 years old in good health and CMV-seronegative.

In regard to this clone: Its ends do not fully match the called genes, so a read error is possible. The rearrangement uses TRBV7-9 and TRBJ1-4; D possibly corresponds to TRBD1 (5 bases). Germline-derived CDR1 and CDR2 are SEHNR and FQNEAQ (reference sequence). This CDR3 comprises 14 residues. CDR3 sequence reads: CSSSFPGGGEKLFF. CDR3 bases: TGTTCCAGCAGCTTCCCAGGCGGGGGTGAAAAACTGTTTTTT.

The rearrangement joins TRBV5-6 to TRBJ1-5; D may be TRBD1 (5 bases). The length of the CDR3 is 14 residues. Germline CDR1 is SGHDT and CDR2 is YYEEEE. V lost 2 bases and J 5 bases, leaving 11 bases between the germline ends. The CDR3 spells CASSLMAGYQPQHF. The DNA of the CDR3 is TGTGCCAGCAGCTTAATGGCAGGGTATCAGCCCCAGCATTTT.

In this sample, this clone turned up once. The V and J genes are TRBV9 and TRBJ1-4; possibly TRBD1 for D (5 bases). The CDR3 spans 14 residues. V was pared by 4 bases and J by 5 bases, with 12 bases between. The germline V gene has CDR1 SGDLS and CDR2 YYNGEE. CDR3 region: CASSHRRGNEKLFF. The CDR3 DNA reads TGTGCCAGCAGCCACAGGCGGGGAAATGAAAAACTGTTTTTT.

The rearrangement joins TRBV19 to TRBJ1-5; D uncertain. Trimming removed 3 bases from V and 1 base from J, with 16 bases in between. The germline CDR1 and CDR2 sequences are LNHDA and SQIVND (reference sequence). The CDR3 loop spans 17 amino acids. CDR3 nucleotide sequence: TGTGCCAGTAGTATTAGGAATACAGTTCCAAGCAATCAGCCCCAGCATTTT. Its translation is CASSIRNTVPSNQPQHF. Full variable domain (remainder filled in from reference TRBV19 and TRBJ1-5): DGGITQSPKYLFRKEGQNVTLSCEQNLNHDAMYWYRQDPGQGLRLIYYSQIVNDFQKGDIAEGYSVSREKKESFPLTVTSAQKNPTAFYLCASSIRNTVPSNQPQHFGDGTRLSIL.

This clone was counted a few times. This chain connects TRBV27 to TRBJ2-5, with D perhaps matching TRBD1 (5 bases). CDR1 MNHEY and CDR2 SMNVEV come from the germline V gene (reference sequence). V lost 5 bases and J 7 bases, leaving 14 bases between the germline ends. The CDR3 is made up of 13 amino acids. The CDR3 is CASSRGQLGTQYF. In nucleotides, the CDR3 is TGTGCCAGCAGTAGGGGCCAATTAGGGACCCAGTACTTC.

This clone was seen only once. V and J are TRBV6-1 and TRBJ2-1, with 10 positions matching TRBD2. V shed 4 bases and J 5 bases; nucleotides not matched to a gene: 11. Per the germline V gene, CDR1 is MNHNS and CDR2 is SASEGT. The length of the CDR3 is 17 residues. The CDR3 nucleotides read TGTGCCAGCAGTGGGATTTTAGCGGGGGGAACCCACAATGAGCAGTTCTTC. Residues: CASSGILAGGTHNEQFF.

The chain has TRBV6-1 and TRBJ2-2, with a weak D call TRBD1 (5 bases). Germline values: CDR1 MNHNS, CDR2 SASEGT. This CDR3 contains 13 residues. Trimming took 4 bases from V and 6 from J, leaving 9 bases between them. In DNA, the CDR3 is TGTGCCAGCAGTGCACAGGTGGCCGGGGAGCTGTTTTTT. Translation gives CASSAQVAGELFF.

The V and J genes are TRBV6-4 and TRBJ1-2; D is possibly TRBD1 (5 bases). CDR1 and CDR2 from the germline V gene are MRHNA and SNTAGT. Trimming took 6 bases from V and 0 from J, leaving 8 bases between them. The CDR3 extends over 13 amino acids. This chain's CDR3 is CASRAGPNYGYTF. CDR3 sequence (DNA): TGTGCCAGCAGAGCGGGGCCTAACTATGGCTACACCTTC.

The chain couples TRBV27 to TRBJ2-5; 8 bases match TRBD2. Trimming took 3 bases from V and 5 from J; bases not matched to a gene: 2. The CDR3 sequence is 13 residues long. CDR1 MNHEY and CDR2 SMNVEV come from the germline V gene (reference sequence). CDR3 sequence: CASSFSGTETQYF. CDR3 nucleotide sequence: TGTGCCAGCAGTTTTAGCGGGACGGAGACCCAGTACTTC.

The chain employs TRBV5-5 and TRBJ1-4; 8 bases map to TRBD1. J gave up 2 bases and V 3 bases, and 6 bases lay outside the gene matches. This CDR3 contains 16 residues. The germline gives CDR1 SGHKS, CDR2 YYEKEE (reference sequence). CDR3 amino acids: CASSSGQGGTNEKLFF. CDR3 DNA sequence: TGTGCCAGCAGCTCCGGACAGGGAGGGACTAATGAAAAACTGTTTTTT.

V usage is TRBV28 and J usage is TRBJ2-3; D unresolved. The V gene lost 3 bases and the J gene lost 2 bases, with 3 bases spanning the gap. Germline V gene lookup returns CDR1 MDHEN and CDR2 SYDVKM. The CDR3 is 12 residues long. In nucleotides, the CDR3 is TGTGCCAGCAGTTTTTACACAGATACGCAGTATTTT. Translation: CASSFYTDTQYF.

The CDR3: CASSMFLTARRVETQYF. DNA for the CDR3: TGTGCCAGTAGTATGTTTTTGACAGCGCGGAGGGTAGAGACCCAGTACTTC. The rearrangement links TRBV19 to TRBJ2-5; maybe TRBD2 (6 bases). This CDR3 is built from 17 residues. Trimming removed 3 bases at V and 4 bases at J, with 21 bases between. CDR1 is LNHDA and CDR2 is SQIVND in the germline V gene (reference sequence).

This sequence joins TRBV10-3 and TRBJ2-3; D is unclear. CDR3 length: 13 residues. The ends were cut back, 0 bases at V and 5 bases at J, with 6 bases in the middle. Per the germline V gene, CDR1 is ENHRY and CDR2 is SYGVKD. The CDR3 is CAISESGGDTQYF. CDR3 sequence (DNA): TGTGCCATCAGTGAGTCAGGCGGAGATACGCAGTATTTT.

Of note for this clone: Germline is not matched at one junction end, which may reflect a read error. This chain connects TRBV7-9 to TRBJ2-3; TRBD2 matches at 11 bases. The germline gives CDR1 SEHNR, CDR2 FQNEAQ (reference sequence). The length of the CDR3 is 15 residues. This chain's CDR3 is CASSIAGGLGDTQYF. The CDR3 DNA sequence: TGTGCCAGCAGCATAGCGGGGGGGCTCGGAGATACGCAGTATTTT. Full variable domain (rest looked up from reference TRBV7-9 and TRBJ2-3): DTGVSQNPRHKITKRGQNVTFRCDPISEHNRLYWYRQTLGQGPEFLTYFQNEAQLEKSRLLSDRFSAERPKGSFSTLEIQRTEQGDSAMYLCASSIAGGLGDTQYFGPGTRLTVL.

The chain links TRBV5-4 to TRBJ1-1; TRBD1 agrees at 7 bases. In germline, CDR1 is SGHNT, CDR2 YYREEE (reference sequence). The V and J ends lost 4 bases and 0 bases, in that order; junction bases with no gene match: 6. The CDR3 covers 15 residues. CDR3 bases: TGTGCCAGCAGCCTACCGGGGACAGTGAACACTGAAGCTTTCTTT. Protein product: CASSLPGTVNTEAFF.

This sequence joins TRBV29-1 and TRBJ1-4, with TRBD1 identical over 9 bases. The CDR3 is 13 amino acids. The germline gives CDR1 SQVTM, CDR2 ANQGSEA. The CDR3 sequence: CSAGDRVDEKLFF. The CDR3 coding sequence is TGCAGTGCTGGGGACAGGGTAGATGAAAAACTGTTTTTT.

This chain joins TRBV28 and TRBJ2-2; D perhaps matches TRBD1 (5 bases). The V gene's germline CDR1 is MDHEN and CDR2 SYDVKM. The CDR3 has 16 amino acids. V was pared by 3 bases and J by 6 bases, with 17 bases between. For the CDR3, the DNA is TGTGCCAGCAGTTTGTTAACACAGGATTTCCCCGGGGAGCTGTTTTTT. Its protein product is CASSLLTQDFPGELFF.

The chain uses TRBV4-2 and TRBJ1-3; 8 bases line up with TRBD1. CDR1 LGHNA and CDR2 YNFKEQ come from the germline V gene. V was clipped by 4 bases and J by 3 bases; unmatched bases: 5. CDR3 length: 15 residues. This CDR3 reads CASSPTGTGGNTIYF. DNA for the CDR3: TGTGCCAGCAGCCCTACCGGGACAGGTGGAAACACCATATATTTT.

The chain combines TRBV30 with TRBJ2-2, with a tentative D call TRBD1 (5 bases). The CDR3 contains 12 residues. Germline-derived CDR1 and CDR2 are GTSNPN and SVGIG (reference sequence). The V and J ends lost 5 bases and 1 base respectively, with 5 bases between them. The CDR3: CAWQGNTGELFF. The DNA of the CDR3 is TGTGCCTGGCAGGGGAACACCGGGGAGCTGTTTTTT.

V is TRBV9 and J is TRBJ2-7; 7 nucleotides line up with TRBD1. CDR1 and CDR2 from the germline V gene are SGDLS and YYNGEE. CDR3 length equals 14 residues. Trimming removed 3 bases from V and 2 bases from J; junction bases left unmatched: 5. The CDR3 DNA follows: TGTGCCAGCAGCGCCGGGACAGACGCCTACGAGCAGTACTTC. Translated: CASSAGTDAYEQYF. Full variable domain (missing parts from reference TRBV9 and TRBJ2-7): DSGVTQTPKHLITATGQRVTLRCSPRSGDLSVYWYQQSLDQGLQFLIQYYNGEERAKGNILERFSAQQFPDLHSELNLSSLELGDSALYFCASSAGTDAYEQYFGPGTRLTVT.

The rearrangement uses TRBV27 and TRBJ1-4; the D is unclear. From germline, CDR1 is MNHEY and CDR2 SMNVEV (reference sequence). V was pared by 5 bases and J by 0 bases, with 10 bases between. The CDR3 is 15 residues long. In nucleotides, the CDR3 is TGTGCCAGCAGTACCGAACTTGCAACTAATGAAAAACTGTTTTTT. This gives the protein CASSTELATNEKLFF.

This clone was seen just once. The rearrangement joins TRBV4-1 to TRBJ1-2; 8 bases match TRBD1. This CDR3 is 14 amino acids long. The ends lost 4 bases at V and 8 bases at J; junction bases unmatched: 9. Germline CDR1 reads MGHRA; CDR2 reads YSYEKL. As DNA, the CDR3 is TGCGCCAGCAGCCGGCCCGGACAGGGAGGCGGCTACACCTTC. It encodes CASSRPGQGGGYTF.

The chain joins TRBV4-1 to TRBJ2-4; D is ambiguous. CDR1 and CDR2 from the germline V gene are MGHRA and YSYEKL. Trimming stripped 5 bases from V and 2 bases from J, with 10 bases between. CDR3 length: 14 residues. The chain's CDR3 is CASSVAEPKNIQYF. CDR3 sequence (DNA): TGCGCCAGCAGCGTTGCGGAACCCAAAAACATTCAGTACTTC.

This chain connects TRBV5-6 to TRBJ2-5; 7 bases align to TRBD2. Germline V CDR1 and CDR2: SGHDT, YYEEEE. The CDR3 sequence is 13 residues long. Germline trimming cut 2 bases from V and 4 bases from J; bases unmatched to any gene: 2. The CDR3 spells CASSFGGTETQYF. In DNA form, the CDR3 reads TGTGCCAGCAGCTTCGGGGGGACAGAGACCCAGTACTTC.

The gene calls are TRBV6-1 and TRBJ2-1; D uncertain. The CDR3 contains 15 residues. Trimming pared 8 bases from V and 1 base from J, leaving 15 bases between. CDR1 is MNHNS, CDR2 SASEGT, per germline. For the CDR3, the DNA is TGTGCCAGCCAAAAAGAGCCTCAATCCTACAATGAGCAGTTCTTC. Its translation is CASQKEPQSYNEQFF.

CDR3 in amino acids: CASQFQPYNEQFF. CDR3 coding DNA: TGTGCCAGTCAGTTTCAACCCTACAATGAGCAGTTCTTC. The chain employs TRBV5-6 and TRBJ2-1, with D unresolved. The germline V gene has CDR1 SGHDT and CDR2 YYEEEE. The length of the CDR3 is 13 residues. V was clipped by 8 bases and J by 2 bases, with 11 bases between them.

This rearrangement joins TRBV15 to TRBJ2-3; 8 nucleotides line up with TRBD1. V lost 0 bases and J lost 0; bases outside the gene matches: 5. Germline V lookup: CDR1 LNHNV, CDR2 YYDKDF (reference sequence). The CDR3 spans 17 residues. CDR3 sequence (DNA): TGTGCCACCAGCAGAGACCGACAGGGGATCAGCACAGATACGCAGTATTTT. Translated: CATSRDRQGISTDTQYF.